Listed below are T cell receptor beta chains from one sample, sequenced in a study of a mutant IDH1 vaccine in newly diagnosed glioma. These TCRs are of unknown antigen specificity. This table comes from immunoSEQ multiplex PCR, and its TCRdb copy is limited to in-frame clones, with some not included. The sample includes about 59,000 clones, roughly 87% of them seen just once. The specimen comprised PBMCs, sampled from a glioma patient whose treatment included an IDH1 peptide vaccine. The receptors come from a man under 40 with glioma. Both conserved end residues are part of each CDR3. Each record gives: J gene, CDR3 length, clone size, V gene, D gene, CDR3 DNA, CDR3 protein. The D gene is left open where the match is weak. Clone size is not always given. Where it is, it says once, few, many or a class for expanded clones.

>TRBJ1-1|15|few|TRBV19|-
TGTGCCAGTACCTCCATGGCACAGGTGAACACTGAAGCTTTCTTT
CASTSMAQVNTEAFF
>TRBJ1-1|14|-|TRBV29-1|TRBD1
TGCAGCGTTGCCGGTGGACAGGGGGACACTGAAGCTTTCTTT
CSVAGGQGDTEAFF
>TRBJ2-3|17|-|TRBV6-1|-
TGTGCCAGCAGTGAAGGGAGGAGGGGGTGGATGGCAGATACGCAGTATTTT
CASSEGRRGWMADTQYF
>TRBJ1-5|16|-|TRBV6-1|-
TGTGCCAGCAGTGAATTTAACAGAGCTAGCAATCAGCCCCAGCATTTT
CASSEFNRASNQPQHF
>TRBJ2-1|15|-|TRBV7-9|-
TGTGCCAGCAGCTCCGACAGGAGATCCTACAATGAGCAGTTCTTC
CASSSDRRSYNEQFF
>TRBJ1-5|13|-|TRBV7-9|-
TGTGCCAGCAGCTTAGGAGGGGGTCAGCCCCAGCATTTT
CASSLGGGQPQHF
>TRBJ1-5|13|few|TRBV7-9|-
TGTGCCAGCACCTTCACCCAGGGAGAGCCCCAGCATTTT
CASTFTQGEPQHF
>TRBJ1-5|17|-|TRBV2|TRBD1
TGTGCCAGCAGAGTTGGGACAGCGCTGCGGAGCAATCAGCCCCAGCATTTT
CASRVGTALRSNQPQHF
>TRBJ1-3|15|-|TRBV28|-
TGTGCCAGCAGTTTCCTGGAGAACTCTGGAAACACCATATATTTT
CASSFLENSGNTIYF
>TRBJ1-1|16|-|TRBV9|TRBD1
TGTGCCAGCAGGCAGGCGGGACAGGGGGCCGGAAATGAAGCTTTCTTT
CASRQAGQGAGNEAFF
>TRBJ1-5|14|few|TRBV19|-
TGTGCCAGTAGTATTTTGGGAGGCAATCAGCCCCAGCATTTT
CASSILGGNQPQHF
>TRBJ1-2|14|-|TRBV19|-
TGTGCCAGTAGTAGGGGGGGCTCCAACTATGGCTACACCTTC
CASSRGGSNYGYTF
>TRBJ2-5|13|-|TRBV19|TRBD1
TGTGCCAGTAGGTTTGCAGGGGGAGAGACCCAGTACTTC
CASRFAGGETQYF
>TRBJ2-2|13|-|TRBV5-8|-
TGTGCCAGCAGCTTGAGGCAAACCGGGGAGCTGTTTTTT
CASSLRQTGELFF
>TRBJ2-2|15|-|TRBV6-4|TRBD2
TGTGCCAGCAGTGCCAAGCGGGGGGGCACCGGGGAGCTGTTTTTT
CASSAKRGGTGELFF
>TRBJ1-2|19|-|TRBV4-1|TRBD1
TGCGCCAGCAGGTTCGGAGGGGATCGGGACAGGGCTCTCTTGCTTGGCTACACCTTC
CASRFGGDRDRALLLGYTF